This T cell receptor beta chain emerged from a study of kidney transplant recipient with SARS-CoV-2 infection. TCRdb used MiXCR to reprocess the reads, holding one entry per CDR3 protein. The sample lists 200,000 to 300,000 distinct CDR3 sequences, more than 25% occurring once. Germline-derived CDR1 and CDR2 are KGHDR and SFDVKD. Trimming removed 6 bases at V and 4 bases at J, with 23 bases between. This CDR3 is built from 17 residues. The sample holds many counts of this clonotype. The chain couples TRBV24-1 to TRBJ1-2; D is uncertain. Sequenced here: a blood sample, sampled at baseline and on roughly day 110 from a kidney transplant recipient. The TCR originated in a young adult male patient who had COVID-19 and was a kidney transplant recipient. The graft donor may have given rise to some T cells. The CDR3 DNA sequence: TGTGCCACCAGTCAGGACTTTAGTACCAGAAAGACCTATGGCTACACCTTC. This codes for CATSQDFSTRKTYGYTF.